This paragraph covers one T cell receptor (beta chain) sequence. The sample comes from a study of T cell changes during pregnancy in multiple sclerosis. The repertoire was sequenced with immunoSEQ multiplex PCR; TCRdb's copy has only in-frame clones and lacks some. This sample has under 70,000 clones, with about 94% found just once. Germline loops: CDR1 SGHRS, CDR2 YFSETQ. The CDR3 runs to 15 residues. The V gene lost 0 bases and the J gene lost 6 bases, with 12 bases spanning the gap. The clonotype originates from a female donor with multiple sclerosis, enrolled in a pregnancy study. The rearrangement links TRBV5-1 to TRBJ2-2, with D perhaps TRBD1 (6 bases). Sequenced here: CD8+ T cells from peripheral blood mononuclear cells, sampled after pregnancy. CDR3: CASSLAGTWAGELFF. The CDR3 region has the DNA TGCGCCAGCAGCTTGGCGGGGACATGGGCCGGGGAGCTGTTTTTT. The complete variable domain, with remaining parts taken from reference TRBV5-1 and TRBJ2-2, reads KAGVTQTPRYLIKTRGQQVTLSCSPISGHRSVSWYQQTPGQGLQFLFEYFSETQRNKGNFPGRFSGRQFSNSRSEMNVSTLELGDSALYLCASSLAGTWAGELFFGEGSRLTVL.